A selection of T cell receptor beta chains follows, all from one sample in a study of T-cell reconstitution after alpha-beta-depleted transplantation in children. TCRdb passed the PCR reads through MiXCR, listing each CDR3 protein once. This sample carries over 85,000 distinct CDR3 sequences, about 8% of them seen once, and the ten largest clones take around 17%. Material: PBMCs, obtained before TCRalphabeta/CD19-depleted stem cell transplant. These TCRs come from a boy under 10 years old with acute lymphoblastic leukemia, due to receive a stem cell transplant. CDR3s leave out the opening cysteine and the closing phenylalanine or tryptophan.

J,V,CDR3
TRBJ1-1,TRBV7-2,ASSSLRGAEAF
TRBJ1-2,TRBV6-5,ASSSGHPRVYT
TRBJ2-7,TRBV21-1,ASKPPGQGSYEQY
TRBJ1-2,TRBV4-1,ASSQEGSAIYGYT
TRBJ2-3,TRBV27,ASSLSRAGGTDTQY
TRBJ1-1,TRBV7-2,ASSLLGGALNTEAF
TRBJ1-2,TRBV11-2,ASSPIGGRDNYGYT
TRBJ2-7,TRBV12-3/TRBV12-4,ASIPGATSSRGEQY
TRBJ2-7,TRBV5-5,ASSEPSQGGYEQY
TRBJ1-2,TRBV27,ASSPWDGPNYGYT
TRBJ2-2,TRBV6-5,ASSLAGVTNTGGLF
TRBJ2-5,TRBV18,ASSPPPTQETQY
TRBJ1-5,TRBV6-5,ASSYHVRGGYSNQPQH
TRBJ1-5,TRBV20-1,SVEKGGYSNQPQH
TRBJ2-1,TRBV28,ASSFTRSLVSSYNEQF
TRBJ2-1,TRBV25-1,ASTPGDRGRNEQF
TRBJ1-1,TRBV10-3,AIRTGGTEAF
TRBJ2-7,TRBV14,ASSQEVASYYEQY
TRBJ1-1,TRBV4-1,ASSQVDSRVMNTEAF
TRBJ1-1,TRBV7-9,ASSSRGPSTEAF
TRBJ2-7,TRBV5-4,ASSLAGTVNEQY